This record concerns one T cell receptor beta chain sequence. The antigen is unknown. The CDR3 runs to 17 residues. Trimming pared 3 bases from V and 0 bases from J, leaving 14 bases between. Germline CDR1 is SEHNR and CDR2 is FQNEAQ (reference sequence). The data derive from a study of T cell responses to AZD1222 COVID-19 vaccine. Data came from immunoSEQ multiplex PCR; TCRdb stores just in-frame clones and leaves some out. The sample includes about 140,000 clones, 80% to 95% of them seen just once. General observations from the study: Clonal diversity may have been underestimated, and the donors were mostly white British, with more females than males. Spike-wide coverage was observed for vaccine-associated CD4 TCRs, with dominant responses at 160-218 and 743-854. Repertoires were collected only later (after the peak T cell response had occurred).

This receptor was obtained from an adult in good health. The chain recombines TRBV7-9 with TRBJ1-4, with D possibly being TRBD1 (6 bases). Sequences were derived from peripheral blood, sampled on day 0 of MenACWY control vaccination. The CDR3 loop reads CASSFGQTGTTNEKLFF. Written as DNA, the CDR3 is TGTGCCAGCAGCTTCGGACAGACGGGAACAACTAATGAAAAACTGTTTTTT. Full variable domain (outside the CDR3, taken from reference TRBV7-9 and TRBJ1-4): DTGVSQNPRHKITKRGQNVTFRCDPISEHNRLYWYRQTLGQGPEFLTYFQNEAQLEKSRLLSDRFSAERPKGSFSTLEIQRTEQGDSAMYLCASSFGQTGTTNEKLFFGSGTQLSVL.